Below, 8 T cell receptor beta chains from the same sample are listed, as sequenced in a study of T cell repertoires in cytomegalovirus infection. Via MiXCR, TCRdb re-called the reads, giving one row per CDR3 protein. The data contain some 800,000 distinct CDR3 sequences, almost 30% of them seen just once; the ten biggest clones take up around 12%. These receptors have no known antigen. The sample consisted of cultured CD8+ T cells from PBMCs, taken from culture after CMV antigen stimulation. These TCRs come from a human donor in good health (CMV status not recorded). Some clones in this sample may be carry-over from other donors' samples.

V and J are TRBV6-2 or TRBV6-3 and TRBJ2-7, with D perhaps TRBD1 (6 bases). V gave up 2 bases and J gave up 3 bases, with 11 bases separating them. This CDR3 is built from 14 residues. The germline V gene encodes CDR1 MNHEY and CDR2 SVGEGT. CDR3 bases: TGTGCCAGCAGTTACGGGACATTCTACTACGAGCAGTACGTC. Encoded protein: CASSYGTFYYEQYV.

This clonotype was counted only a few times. CDR3 sequence (DNA): TGTGCCAGCAGCTTAGCCGCGATGGTCGACAATGAGCAGTTCTTC. Protein product: CASSLAAMVDNEQFF. The rearrangement links TRBV7-6 to TRBJ2-1; D call uncertain. CDR1 SGHVS and CDR2 FNYEAQ come from the germline V gene. Between the trimmed V and J ends, which lost 0 bases and 5 bases, there was a span of 11 bases. The CDR3 covers 15 residues.

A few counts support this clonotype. CDR3 coding DNA: TGTGCCAGCAGTGAAATCCCCCGGATTAATCACGAGCAGTACGTC. This translates into CASSEIPRINHEQYV. The V gene is TRBV6-1, the J gene TRBJ2-7; D call uncertain. The CDR3 has 15 amino acids. Germline CDR1 is MNHNS and CDR2 is SASEGT. Between the trimmed V and J ends, which lost 2 bases and 5 bases, there was a span of 16 bases.

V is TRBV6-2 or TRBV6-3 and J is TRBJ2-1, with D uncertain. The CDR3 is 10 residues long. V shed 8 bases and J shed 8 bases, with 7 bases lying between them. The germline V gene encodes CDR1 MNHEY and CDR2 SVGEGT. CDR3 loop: CASGLDEQFF. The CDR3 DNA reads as TGTGCCAGCGGGTTGGATGAGCAGTTCTTC.

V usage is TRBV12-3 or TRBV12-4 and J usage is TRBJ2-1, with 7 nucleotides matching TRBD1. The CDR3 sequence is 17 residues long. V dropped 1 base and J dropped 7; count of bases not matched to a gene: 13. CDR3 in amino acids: CASSLGPHRGLGNEQFF. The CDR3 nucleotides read TGTGCCAGCAGTTTAGGGCCCCACAGGGGTTTAGGGAATGAGCAGTTCTTC.

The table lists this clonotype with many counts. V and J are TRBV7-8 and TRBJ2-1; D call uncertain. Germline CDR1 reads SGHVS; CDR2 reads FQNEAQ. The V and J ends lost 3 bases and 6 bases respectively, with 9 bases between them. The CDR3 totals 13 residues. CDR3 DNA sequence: TGTGCCAGCAGCTTGGAGAATTTCAATGAGCAGTTCTTC. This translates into CASSLENFNEQFF.

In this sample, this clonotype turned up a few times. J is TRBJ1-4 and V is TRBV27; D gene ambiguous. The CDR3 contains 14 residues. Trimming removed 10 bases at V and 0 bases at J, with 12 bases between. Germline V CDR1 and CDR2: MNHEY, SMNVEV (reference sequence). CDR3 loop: CAKRGPSTNEKLFF. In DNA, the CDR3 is TGTGCCAAGAGAGGCCCTTCAACTAATGAAAAACTGTTTTTT.

For the CDR3, the DNA is TGTGCCAGCAGCATCACACAGGGGCCGAACACCGGGGAGCTGTTTTTT. Its translation: CASSITQGPNTGELFF. The chain joins TRBV7-9 to TRBJ2-2; 7 bases are a match to TRBD1. Trimming cost V 5 bases and J 0 bases; bases outside gene matches: 6. The CDR3 consists of 16 residues. Germline loops: CDR1 SEHNR, CDR2 FQNEAQ (reference sequence).